This T cell receptor beta chain was identified in a study of T cells in Graves' hyperthyroidism and ophthalmopathy. The CDR3 extends over 14 amino acids. CDR1 is SGHTA, CDR2 FQGTGA, per germline. The V and J ends lost 3 bases and 7 bases respectively, with 15 bases between them. The TCR beta CDR3 regions underwent amplification using RNA transcripts as the source. First-round RT-PCR of the TCR CDR3 relied on the HTBI primer set. TCRdb re-called the multiplex PCR reads with MiXCR, one entry per CDR3 protein. The sample includes around 350,000 distinct CDR3 sequences, around 25% of them seen just once. This clonotype was detected a few times.

Sequenced input: blood. The source of this sequence is a man between 50 and 59 years old with Graves' hyperthyroidism. This sequence joins TRBV7-3 and TRBJ2-5; D assignment may be TRBD1 or TRBD2 (5 bases each). CDR3 sequence: CASSFGASARTQYF. Written as DNA, the CDR3 is TGTGCCAGCAGCTTCGGGGCCTCCGCGAGGACCCAGTACTTC.